The rows below give T cell receptor beta chains drawn from one sample of a study of yellow fever vaccine responses in identical twins. TCRdb reprocessed the RT-PCR reads via MiXCR and lists one record per CDR3 protein. Of 1,300 to 1,500 distinct CDR3 sequences detected, more than 90% appear once; the ten largest clones hold roughly 5.2%. The sequenced sample was T cells from blood (PBMCs), unsorted or a sorted subset (not recorded which), obtained before or after yellow fever vaccination (not recorded which). These receptors originate from a woman between 18 and 30 years old who received the yellow fever vaccine. Both conserved end residues are part of each CDR3. D genes are given only for firm matches. The size of a clone is reported for some rows only, either as once, few or many, or as a class for expanded clones.

V	J	size	D	DNA	CDR3
TRBV11-2	TRBJ2-7	NA	NA	TGTGCCAGCAGCTTAGGTCAGGGCGAGACCTACGAGCAGTACTTC	CASSLGQGETYEQYF
TRBV6-5	TRBJ2-1	NA	NA	TGTGCCAGCAGTTACCCCCTTGGGACGGACTACAATGAGCAGTTCTTC	CASSYPLGTDYNEQFF
TRBV10-3	TRBJ2-1	NA	NA	TGTGCCATCAGTCCGACAGCCTACAATGAGCAGTTCTTC	CAISPTAYNEQFF
TRBV15	TRBJ2-3	NA	NA	TGTGCCACCAGCAGGGGCTTGGGGGGGGCCGAAGATACGCAGTATTTT	CATSRGLGGAEDTQYF
TRBV6-5	TRBJ2-7	NA	NA	TGTGCCAGCAGTTACTCGATCACGGTGCTCGGCGAGCAGTACTTC	CASSYSITVLGEQYF
TRBV5-1	TRBJ2-1	once	NA	TGCGCCAGCAGCTTGGAGGAAGCGGCCAGCTACAATGAGCAGTTCTTC	CASSLEEAASYNEQFF
TRBV10-1	TRBJ2-1	NA	TRBD2	TGCGCCAGCAGTGGAGCTCCTAGCGGGAGGGCCACCCCCTACAATGAGCAGTTCTTC	CASSGAPSGRATPYNEQFF
TRBV7-3	TRBJ2-7	NA	NA	TGTGCCAGCAGCGGGGTCCCGCTCGAGCAGTACTTC	CASSGVPLEQYF
TRBV4-1	TRBJ2-7	NA	NA	TGCGCCAGCAGCCCCCGGGACGGGACTTACGAGCAGTACTTC	CASSPRDGTYEQYF
TRBV11-1	TRBJ1-2	NA	NA	TGTGCCAGCAGCTTAGACCAGAGTAACTATGGCTACACCTTC	CASSLDQSNYGYTF
TRBV13	TRBJ2-5	NA	NA	TGTGCCAGCAGCCCAGGAGAGACCCAGTACTTC	CASSPGETQYF
TRBV6-1	TRBJ1-2	NA	NA	TGTGCCAGCACCGACGGCAGTAACTATGGCTACACCTTC	CASTDGSNYGYTF
TRBV7-3	TRBJ2-1	NA	NA	TGTGCCAGCAGCTTAAGTAGACTAGTTTTGGAGAGACGGTTCTTC	CASSLSRLVLERRFF
TRBV7-6	TRBJ1-2	NA	NA	TGTGCCAGCAGCTTAGGAGGCAGCGCCCTTAACTATGGCTACACCTTC	CASSLGGSALNYGYTF
TRBV6-2/TRBV6-3	TRBJ2-1	NA	TRBD2	TGTGCCAGCAGTTACCTCCTAGCGGGTTACAATGAGCAGTTCTTC	CASSYLLAGYNEQFF
TRBV10-3	TRBJ1-3	few	NA	TGTGCCATCAGTGAGTCATTCAGGATCATCTCTGGAAACACCATATATTTT	CAISESFRIISGNTIYF
TRBV2	TRBJ1-1	once	NA	TGTGCCAGCCGTGGGACGGCCGAGAACACTGAAGCTTTCTTT	CASRGTAENTEAFF
TRBV19	TRBJ2-7	NA	NA	TGTGCCAGTCTGGAGAGAAACTACGAGCAGTACTTC	CASLERNYEQYF
TRBV10-3	TRBJ1-5	NA	NA	TGTGCCATCAGTGAGGACAGTTTTAGCAATCAGCCCCAGCATTTT	CAISEDSFSNQPQHF
TRBV6-1	TRBJ1-2	NA	TRBD1	TGTGCCAGCAGGAGGACCGGGACAGGAGCCAACTATGGCTACACCTTC	CASRRTGTGANYGYTF
TRBV11-2	TRBJ2-1	NA	NA	TGTGCCAGCAGCTTATTAATTGTCGGGGAGCAGTTCTTC	CASSLLIVGEQFF
TRBV10-3	TRBJ1-2	NA	NA	TGTGCCATCAGCACAGGGTTAGACTATGGCTACACCTTC	CAISTGLDYGYTF
TRBV20-1	TRBJ2-5	NA	NA	TGCAGTGCTAGAGTCCCTTCAGAGACAGAGACCCAGTACTTC	CSARVPSETETQYF
TRBV6-4	TRBJ2-3	NA	TRBD1	TGTGCCAGCAGCAAGGGACAGGGAGCAGATACGCAGTATTTT	CASSKGQGADTQYF
TRBV7-3	TRBJ2-7	NA	TRBD1	TGTGCCAGCAGCTTAAGGGACAGGGGTCCCTACGAGCAGTACTTC	CASSLRDRGPYEQYF
TRBV12-3/TRBV12-4	TRBJ2-1	NA	NA	TGTGCCAGCAGTTTTGGGCAGCCTGAGCAGTTCTTC	CASSFGQPEQFF
TRBV10-1	TRBJ2-3	NA	TRBD2	TGCGCCAGCAGGGGGGATAGCGGGGGACTCGTGACAGATACGCAGTATTTT	CASRGDSGGLVTDTQYF
TRBV10-3	TRBJ1-6	NA	NA	TGTGCCACCCTACAAAAAAAAGGGGATTTCTATAATTCACCCCTCCACTTT	CATLQKKGDFYNSPLHF
TRBV21-1	TRBJ1-2	once	NA	TGTGCCAGCAGCAAATCGACGAATGGCTACACCTTC	CASSKSTNGYTF
TRBV18	TRBJ2-1	NA	TRBD2	TGTGCCAGCTCAGATCCGGGACTAGCGCTTATAAATGAGCAGTTCTTC	CASSDPGLALINEQFF
TRBV18	TRBJ1-1	NA	TRBD1	TGTGCCAGCTCACCGGACAGGCGGAACACTGAAGCTTTCTTT	CASSPDRRNTEAFF
TRBV12-5	TRBJ1-2	NA	NA	TGTGCTAGTGGTACTGACAGGACCAACTATGGCTACACCTTC	CASGTDRTNYGYTF
TRBV7-2	TRBJ1-1	NA	NA	TGTGCCAGCAGCTTAGCGTCAGGAGATAACACTGAAGCTTTCTTT	CASSLASGDNTEAFF
TRBV6-4	TRBJ1-6	NA	TRBD1	TGTGCCAGCAGTGACTTCGATACAGGGGATAATTCACCCCTCCACTTT	CASSDFDTGDNSPLHF
TRBV7-6	TRBJ2-1	NA	TRBD2	TGTGCTAGCAGCTTAAGGACTAGCGGGAGATTCCCCTACAATGAGCAGTTCTTC	CASSLRTSGRFPYNEQFF
TRBV10-3	TRBJ1-1	NA	TRBD1	TGTGCCATCAGGTGGGACAGGACGAACACTGAAGCTTTCTTT	CAIRWDRTNTEAFF
TRBV11-3	TRBJ2-3	NA	NA	TGTGCCAGCAGCTTAGTACAGAGCACAGATACGCAGTATTTT	CASSLVQSTDTQYF
TRBV10-3	TRBJ1-2	NA	NA	TGTGCCATCAGTGAGTCAGGGACGGCGAACTATGGCTACACCTTC	CAISESGTANYGYTF
TRBV9	TRBJ2-1	NA	NA	TGTGCCAGCAGCGTAGAGGGCAGGAACTACAATGAGCAGTTCTTC	CASSVEGRNYNEQFF
TRBV11-3	TRBJ2-7	NA	NA	TGTGCCAGCAGCTACTTAGCGGACCGCTCGGACGAGCAGTACTTC	CASSYLADRSDEQYF
TRBV12-3/TRBV12-4	TRBJ2-1	NA	NA	TGTGCCAGCAGTGTTAGCGGAAACTCCTACAATGAGCAGTTCTTC	CASSVSGNSYNEQFF
TRBV14	TRBJ2-1	NA	NA	TGTGCCAGCAGCCCGGGCCAGGGGACTTACAATGAGCAGTTCTTC	CASSPGQGTYNEQFF
TRBV11-2	TRBJ2-7	NA	NA	TGTGCCAGCAGCTTAGGTCCTACGTACGAGCAGTACTTC	CASSLGPTYEQYF
TRBV12-3/TRBV12-4	TRBJ2-2	NA	TRBD2	TGTGCCAGCAGGGGGACTAGCGGGACAAATGGCGGGGAGCTGTTTTTT	CASRGTSGTNGGELFF